The 8 T cell receptor beta chains below were found in one sample sequenced in a study of cytomegalovirus exposure and HLA in healthy donors. It was with 60 Vbeta and 13 Jbeta primers that the PCR ran. TCRdb's table, derived via immunoSEQ multiplex PCR, lists solely in-frame clones and lacks some. The sample shows fewer than 200,000 clones, 87% of them seen only once. The sequenced sample consisted of PBMCs. The receptor source for this set is a girl less than two years old in good health and CMV-seronegative.

This chain joins TRBV19 and TRBJ1-1, with D possibly being TRBD1 (5 bases). Trimming left V 5 bases short and J 5 bases short, with 12 bases between. The CDR3 is 13 residues long. CDR1 LNHDA and CDR2 SQIVND come from the germline V gene (reference sequence). The CDR3 spells CASSLTGATEAFF. The CDR3 DNA is TGTGCCAGTAGTCTTACTGGGGCTACTGAAGCTTTCTTT.

The chain's CDR3 is CASRYSRTEREKLFF. The DNA of the CDR3 is TGTGCCAGCAGATACTCGAGGACAGAGCGTGAAAAACTGTTTTTT. The rearrangement joins TRBV27 to TRBJ1-4, with TRBD1 as a possible D gene (6 bases). The V gene lost 6 bases and the J gene lost 7 bases, with 18 bases spanning the gap. The CDR3 has 15 amino acids. The germline gives CDR1 MNHEY, CDR2 SMNVEV (reference sequence). Looking up the rest from reference TRBV27 and TRBJ1-4 gives the full variable domain: EAQVTQNPRYLITVTGKKLTVTCSQNMNHEYMSWYRQDPGLGLRQIYYSMNVEVTDKGDVPEGYKVSRKEKRNFPLILESPSPNQTSLYFCASRYSRTEREKLFFGSGTQLSVL.

A single count supports this clone. CDR3 protein: CASSNRRQGKIGDTGELFF. The CDR3 nucleotides are TGTGCCAGCAGCAATAGGAGACAGGGGAAAATAGGCGACACCGGGGAGCTGTTTTTT. The chain recombines TRBV21-1 with TRBJ2-2; TRBD1, the table's D call, lacks a check against the DNA. TRBV21-1 is an annotated pseudogene. The CDR3 has 19 amino acids.

This chain connects TRBV7-6 to TRBJ2-3; possible D gene TRBD1, 5 bases. The ends were cut back, 4 bases at V and 3 bases at J, with 14 bases in the middle. CDR1 is SGHVS and CDR2 is FNYEAQ in the germline V gene. The CDR3 consists of 15 residues. CDR3 region: CASSSKIGETDTQYF. The CDR3 nucleotides read TGTGCCAGCAGCTCCAAGATAGGGGAAACAGATACGCAGTATTTT.

The chain links TRBV6-5 to TRBJ1-5; weak D call: TRBD1 (5 bases). The CDR3 spans 14 residues. Germline-derived CDR1 and CDR2 are MNHEY and SVGAGI. V dropped 5 bases and J dropped 7 bases, with 15 bases sitting between them. CDR3 loop: CASSRGSQVQPQHF. The CDR3 region has the DNA TGTGCCAGCAGTAGGGGCTCTCAGGTACAGCCCCAGCATTTT.

This clone was seen a few times. The chain is built from TRBV4-2 and TRBJ2-1, with 8 bases matching TRBD2. J was trimmed by 5 bases and V by 1 base; bases with no gene match: 13. CDR3 length: 18 amino acids. Per the germline V gene, CDR1 is LGHNA and CDR2 is YNFKEQ. The CDR3 sequence: CASSQVVLGAGVDNEQFF. The CDR3 DNA is TGTGCCAGCAGCCAAGTTGTCCTAGGAGCGGGAGTCGACAATGAGCAGTTCTTC.

J is TRBJ2-7 and V is TRBV7-8; possibly TRBD2 for D (5 bases). Trimming cost V 0 bases and J 2 bases, with 5 bases left between them. The germline CDR1 and CDR2 sequences are SGHVS and FQNEAQ. There are 13 residues in the CDR3. The chain's CDR3 is CASSLAAAYEQYF. The CDR3 DNA reads TGTGCCAGCAGCTTAGCAGCGGCCTACGAGCAGTACTTC.

The chain recombines TRBV7-2 with TRBJ2-1; the match to TRBD2 covers 7 bases. V trimming: 4 bases; J trimming: 1 base; junction bases outside the gene matches: 4. CDR3 size: 15 residues. CDR1 SGHTA and CDR2 FQGNSA come from the germline V gene. The CDR3 here is CASSSGLTSYNEQFF. As DNA, the CDR3 is TGTGCCAGCAGCTCGGGACTAACATCCTACAATGAGCAGTTCTTC.